The 18 T cell receptor beta chains listed next were all sequenced from one sample in a study of blood T cell repertoires in COVID-19. Only in-frame clones appear in the TCRdb table, and some are missing; sequencing was by immunoSEQ multiplex PCR. This repertoire shows roughly 220,000 clones, less than 85% found once; its top ten account for 4.5% to 7%. The sequenced sample was peripheral blood. The receptors shown here come from a woman aged 65 to 85 with acute or convalescent COVID-19.

The V call is TRBV5-4, the J call TRBJ2-7; 13 bases align to TRBD2. J was trimmed by 6 bases and V by 3 bases; bases with no gene match: 6. This CDR3 is built from 15 residues. The V gene's germline CDR1 is SGHNT and CDR2 YYREEE (reference sequence). The CDR3 is CASSSGLAGAREQYF. In nucleotides, the CDR3 is TGTGCCAGCAGCTCCGGACTAGCGGGAGCGCGCGAGCAGTACTTC.

This chain links TRBV27 with TRBJ2-7; 8 bases fit TRBD2. Germline CDR1 is MNHEY and CDR2 is SMNVEV (reference sequence). V lost 2 bases to trimming and J lost 0 bases; unmatched junction nucleotides: 3. CDR3 length equals 15 residues. The CDR3 spells CASSLKGLDSYEQYF. CDR3 DNA sequence: TGTGCCAGCAGTTTAAAGGGACTAGACTCCTACGAGCAGTACTTC.

The V call is TRBV20-1, the J call TRBJ2-7, with 10 positions matching TRBD2. Trimming cost V 3 bases and J 2 bases; bases outside gene matches: 4. The CDR3 runs to 14 residues. CDR1 DFQATT and CDR2 SNEGSKA come from the germline V gene (reference sequence). Written as DNA, the CDR3 is TGCAGTGCTAGTGGTCTAGCGGGAGCCTACGAGCAGTACTTC. This codes for CSASGLAGAYEQYF.

The V call is TRBV3-1 (or the pseudogene TRBV3-2), the J call TRBJ2-7; D possibly corresponds to TRBD2 (6 bases). This CDR3 region has 14 residues. V gave up 3 bases and J gave up 2 bases, with 11 bases separating them. Germline values: CDR1 LGHDT, CDR2 YNNKEL (reference sequence). CDR3 DNA: TGTGCCAGCAGCCATCTTAGCGGCACCTACGAGCAGTACTTC. Its translation is CASSHLSGTYEQYF.

This clone was recorded only once. This rearrangement joins TRBV24-1 to TRBJ1-2; D perhaps matches TRBD1 (6 bases). The CDR3 spans 13 residues. V was cut by 4 bases and J by 10 bases, with 15 bases left in between. Germline CDR1 and CDR2: KGHDR and SFDVKD. This chain's CDR3 is CATSDLAGGPYTF. In DNA form, the CDR3 reads TGTGCCACCAGTGACCTAGCGGGGGGCCCCTACACCTTC.

The V call is TRBV7-8, the J call TRBJ1-1, with D tentatively TRBD1 (5 bases). The CDR3 runs 15 residues. CDR1 is SGHVS and CDR2 is FQNEAQ in the germline V gene. Between the trimmed V and J ends, which lost 0 bases and 3 bases, there was a span of 11 bases. The CDR3 protein is CASSLAHQGYTEAFF. The CDR3 bases are TGTGCCAGCAGCTTAGCTCACCAGGGATACACTGAAGCTTTCTTT.

The rearrangement uses TRBV15 and TRBJ2-2; the match to TRBD2 covers 7 bases. V lost 3 bases to trimming and J lost 4 bases; unmatched junction nucleotides: 2. CDR1 is LNHNV and CDR2 is YYDKDF in the germline V gene (reference sequence). The CDR3 totals 14 residues. CDR3 in amino acids: CATSSSGSTGELFF. The CDR3, as DNA: TGTGCCACCAGCAGTAGCGGGTCCACCGGGGAGCTGTTTTTT.

The chain links TRBV7-9 to TRBJ2-6, with D perhaps TRBD2 (7 bases). Germline V gene sequence: CDR1 SEHNR, CDR2 FQNEAQ (reference sequence). The CDR3 runs 19 residues. Trimming pared 6 bases from V and 0 bases from J, leaving 21 bases between. CDR3 coding DNA: TGTGCCAGCAGACTCCCTCTGGAGGGGGGGACCTCTGGGGCCAACGTCCTGACTTTC. Translation gives CASRLPLEGGTSGANVLTF.

This clone was picked up one time. The chain couples TRBV12-5 to TRBJ2-3; 9 bases line up with TRBD2. The CDR3 runs to 14 residues. In germline, CDR1 is LGHNT, CDR2 FRNRAP. The V gene end was trimmed by 4 bases and the J gene end by 8 bases; junction bases not matched to a gene: 7. CDR3 in amino acids: CASGSAGGPGTQYF. As DNA, the CDR3 is TGTGCTAGTGGTTCTGCGGGAGGGCCGGGTACGCAGTATTTT.

The rearrangement joins TRBV28 to TRBJ2-7, with a possible D match to TRBD2 (5 bases). Germline V gene data show CDR1 as MDHEN and CDR2 as SYDVKM. V was pared by 3 bases and J by 3 bases, with 15 bases between. This CDR3 contains 15 residues. CDR3 residues: CASSFDRVGNYEQYF. CDR3 in DNA: TGTGCCAGCAGTTTCGACCGGGTCGGGAACTACGAGCAGTACTTC. The whole variable domain, remainder taken from reference TRBV28 and TRBJ2-7, is DVKVTQSSRYLVKRTGEKVFLECVQDMDHENMFWYRQDPGLGLRLIYFSYDVKMKEKGDIPEGYSVSREKKERFSLILESASTNQTSMYLCASSFDRVGNYEQYFGPGTRLTVT.

This chain uses TRBV28 with TRBJ1-2, with D tentatively TRBD1 (5 bases). Germline CDR1 reads MDHEN; CDR2 reads SYDVKM. V lost 7 bases to trimming and J lost 5 bases, with 11 bases between them. The CDR3 sequence is 12 residues long. The CDR3 protein is CASTADKYGYTF. The CDR3 nucleotides read TGTGCCAGCACCGCGGACAAATATGGCTACACCTTC.

This clone occurred a few times. CDR3 sequence (DNA): TGTGCCAGCAGCCCGGGACAGAGTATTGACAATGAGCAGTTCTTC. Translation gives CASSPGQSIDNEQFF. V is TRBV2 and J is TRBJ2-1; TRBD1 agrees at 7 bases. Unmatched junction bases numbered 10, after V lost 6 bases and J lost 5 bases. CDR1 is SNHLY, CDR2 FYNNEI, per germline. This CDR3 spans 15 amino acids.

This rearrangement joins TRBV9 to TRBJ2-1, with D perhaps matching TRBD2 (6 bases). Trimming removed 0 bases from V and 10 bases from J, with 8 bases in between. CDR3 length: 12 residues. Germline V gene lookup returns CDR1 SGDLS and CDR2 YYNGEE. The CDR3 loop reads CASSVGGREQFF. CDR3 coding DNA: TGTGCCAGCAGCGTAGGTGGGAGGGAGCAGTTCTTC.

The chain recombines TRBV27 with TRBJ2-5; D is possibly TRBD1 (6 bases). V was pared by 4 bases and J by 6 bases, with 9 bases between. CDR1 is MNHEY and CDR2 is SMNVEV in the germline V gene (reference sequence). The length of the CDR3 is 12 residues. The CDR3 DNA reads as TGTGCCAGCAGTTCGGGACACCAGACCCAGTACTTC. Translated, it gives CASSSGHQTQYF.

CDR3 sequence: CASRLNRDEQYF. CDR3 sequence (DNA): TGTGCCAGCAGATTGAACAGGGACGAGCAGTACTTC. The genes are TRBV28 and TRBJ2-7; D might be TRBD1 (6 bases). Between the trimmed V and J ends, which lost 6 bases and 5 bases, there was a span of 11 bases. Germline V gene lookup returns CDR1 MDHEN and CDR2 SYDVKM. This CDR3 comprises 12 residues.

The chain joins TRBV30 to TRBJ1-6, with D perhaps matching TRBD1 (6 bases). CDR1 and CDR2 (germline): GTSNPN, SVGIG (reference sequence). V dropped 4 bases and J dropped 5 bases, with 6 bases sitting between them. The CDR3 has 12 residues. CDR3 in amino acids: CAWTGDNSPLHF. CDR3 nucleotide sequence: TGTGCCTGGACAGGGGATAATTCACCCCTCCACTTT.

The chain joins TRBV7-2 to TRBJ1-2, with a tentative D call TRBD1 (5 bases). The V gene lost 2 bases and the J gene lost 4 bases, with 11 bases spanning the gap. The CDR3 loop spans 14 amino acids. The germline gives CDR1 SGHTA, CDR2 FQGNSA. The CDR3, as DNA: TGTGCCAGCAGCTTACAGGGAGGGGCCTATGGCTACACCTTC. This translates into CASSLQGGAYGYTF.

The chain recombines TRBV4-2 with TRBJ2-1; 7 nucleotides align to TRBD2. The CDR3 loop spans 17 amino acids. Germline V gene data show CDR1 as LGHNA and CDR2 as YNFKEQ. V lost 0 bases and J lost 1; bases outside the gene matches: 6. This CDR3 is CASSQDKASGSYNEQFF. The CDR3 bases are TGTGCCAGCAGCCAAGATAAGGCTAGCGGATCCTACAATGAGCAGTTCTTC.